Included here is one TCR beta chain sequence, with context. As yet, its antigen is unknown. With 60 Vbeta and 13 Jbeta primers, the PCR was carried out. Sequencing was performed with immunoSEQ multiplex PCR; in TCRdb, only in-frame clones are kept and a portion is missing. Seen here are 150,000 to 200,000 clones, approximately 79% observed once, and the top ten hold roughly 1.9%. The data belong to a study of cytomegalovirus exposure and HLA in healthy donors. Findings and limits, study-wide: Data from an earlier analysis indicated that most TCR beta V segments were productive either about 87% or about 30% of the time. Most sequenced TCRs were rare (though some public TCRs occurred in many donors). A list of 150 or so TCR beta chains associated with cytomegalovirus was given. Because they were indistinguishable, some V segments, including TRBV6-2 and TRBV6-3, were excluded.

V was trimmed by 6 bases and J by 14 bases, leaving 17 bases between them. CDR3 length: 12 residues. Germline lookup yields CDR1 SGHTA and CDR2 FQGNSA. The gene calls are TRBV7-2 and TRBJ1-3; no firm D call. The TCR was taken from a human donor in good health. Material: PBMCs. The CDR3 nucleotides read TGTGCCAGCAGTCCAGGACGGGATTATCTATATTTT. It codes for CASSPGRDYLYF.